The clone carrying this T cell receptor (beta chain) came up once. The sample is drawn from a study of blood T cell repertoires in COVID-19. Study in general: Acute and convalescent COVID-19 specimens originated in the United States, Italy and Spain. In each case, the material was cDNA or gDNA derived from T cells, B-cell-depleted T cells, or PBMCs.

In the authors' workflow: Amplification of reference gene primers was used by the study to estimate nucleated cell counts. The assay was immunoSEQ multiplex PCR, and TCRdb's table has in-frame clones only and misses some. That table is the source of V, J and clone size, and D and trimming were worked out from the DNA. The sample gives more than 70,000 clones, about nine tenths of which show up once; approximately 10% is in the top ten. Material for sequencing was peripheral blood. This TCR came from a human donor in a cohort sampled during active COVID-19.

The CDR3 loop is CASSDGQLFDQPQHF. The CDR3, as DNA: TGTGCCAGCAGCGACGGACAGCTATTCGATCAGCCCCAGCATTTT. This chain connects TRBV7-9 to TRBJ1-5, with D maybe TRBD1 (6 bases). The germline V and J ends were trimmed by 5 bases and 5 bases, with 16 bases remaining between them. Germline lookup yields CDR1 SEHNR and CDR2 FQNEAQ (reference sequence). CDR3 length equals 15 residues.